This T cell receptor (beta chain) stems from a study of cytomegalovirus exposure and HLA in healthy donors (dated by TCRdb to the late 2010s). Background for the entire study: An earlier analysis of several hundred of the donors reported about 290 Gb of sequence data and roughly 100 million unique TCR beta sequences from 150 million to 200 million T cells. About 300 gigabases of sequencing data and approximately 84 million unique TCR sequences were included in an early release covering roughly 600 HLA-typed donors. Of the 398 genotyped donors, around 81% fell in the genetic ancestry cluster associated with self-reported Caucasian donors. The study aimed to test whether signatures of past pathogen exposure could be identified by cataloging public T cell receptors. The study profiled the T cell repertoires of about 720 subjects by immunosequencing and related them to cytomegalovirus serostatus. Besides the first cohort of more than 650 subjects, a separate validation cohort made up of around 120 different subjects was used. High-throughput TCR immunosequencing, statistical association of individual TCRs with disease status, and machine learning were combined to predict cytomegalovirus infection status. A later analysis re-analyzed previously published TCR beta repertoires from about 730 donors and added high-resolution HLA genotyping to study TCR occurrence patterns. Rather than drawing on any new phenotypic data, the later analysis identified candidate immune exposures from TCR beta sequences and the way those sequences occurred across donors. In an earlier analysis of over 550 of the donors, high-throughput TCR beta sequencing was used to judge whether each TCR beta V gene segment behaved as functional or pseudogenic. Donor age, sex, ethnicity and CMV serostatus were compiled alongside the repertoire data. Genome-wide SNP genotypes for about 65% of the 666 donors were used in a later genetic analysis, which treated that subset as a discovery cohort. Every repertoire in the discovery cohort had been generated on one and the same sequencing platform. HLA typing covered class I and class II loci at four-digit resolution. Typing coverage differed by locus: A, B, C, DRB1 and DQB1 were typed in roughly 620-640 donors, DQA1 in 500 to 550, DPA1 in some 610, and DPB1 in 450 to 480. About five DR-DQ haplotypes were treated as single units for association and clustering because of strong linkage in the cohort. Among some 410 genotyped donors of the cohort, an average of approximately 240,000 unique TCR beta nucleotide sequences was sequenced per donor, of which 15% to 20% were non-productive. Results and caveats for the whole study, not just this receptor: Because some donors lacked HLA typing at each locus, the association tests relied only on the typed subset. A cluster of highly shared sequence variants was judged likely to represent a technical artifact of the sequencing pipeline. In this cohort, only TCR beta chains were sequenced, and detectable features were limited by the absence of alpha or paired-chain data. When HLA alleles, especially DR and DQ, strongly co-occurred, attributing TCR associations to individual alleles was difficult. The study gave a list of some 150 TCR beta chains associated with cytomegalovirus. A further reported finding was that TCR beta sequences accurately predicted the HLA-A and HLA-B alleles for most subjects in the first cohort. The only immune exposure information available for the cohort was CMV serostatus. Three of the identified cytomegalovirus-associated TCR beta chains were confirmed in vitro to be specific for cytomegalovirus antigens. According to a later analysis, parvovirus B19, influenza, CMV and Epstein-Barr virus appeared linked to several top co-occurrence clusters. Most TCR sequences were observed very rarely across donors, whereas some public TCRs were present in many individuals. A later analysis associated 15,000 to 20,000 TCR beta sequences with specific HLA alleles at a false discovery rate of 0.05. V-gene and J-gene trimming of TCR beta chains was associated with a missense DCLRE1C variant in a later genetic analysis, and the association was replicated in an independent cohort. Roughly 15 rarely observed V segments, including chromosome 9 orphons, were excluded from the earlier analysis of several hundred of the donors because counts were too low. Correlated functional status among segregating V segments might be attributable to linkage disequilibrium, but an unknown experimental factor could not be ruled out. Broadly in line with IMGT annotations, most TCR beta V segments showed up in productive rearrangements about 90% or about 30% of the time in an earlier analysis of under 700 of the donors. Cytomegalovirus status was reported to be diagnosed by the classifier with high specificity and sensitivity in both the original and validation cohorts. A later analysis found that HLA-associated TCR beta chains were more clonally expanded and had lower generation probabilities than equally common non-associated chains. In a later genetic analysis, fewer N-insertions in productive TCRs were reported among donors in an Asian-associated ancestry cluster than the approximately 630-donor mean. The authors suggested that the approach could potentially be extended to other disease states and immunological phenotypes. According to a later analysis, most CMV-associated TCR beta chains appeared to be HLA-restricted, and the HLA associations seemed to be driven largely by CMV exposure. According to a later analysis, TCR association rates differed among HLA loci, with DRB1 alleles showing the most associated TCRs and HLA-C alleles showing the fewest. The presence/absence analyses assumed that sequencing depth was roughly uniform across donors, and that assumption may not be true.

The cohort consisted of some 670 healthy bone marrow donors. At the time of sampling, every cohort member was nominally healthy, though immune exposures that went unrecorded were likely present. The donor was CMV seropositive and was included in the group of 289 seropositive cohort members. Each donor provided a peripheral blood sample, and peripheral blood mononuclear cells were used for TCR beta sequencing. Genomic DNA was extracted from the blood cell samples with the Qiagen DNeasy Blood Extraction Kit. Library creation used the immunoSEQ multiplex PCR assay. For the multiplex PCR, a mixture combining 60 forward primers for TCR Vbeta segments and 13 reverse primers for TCR Jbeta segments was used. The CDR3 region of rearranged TCR beta genes was amplified from genomic DNA with a multiplex PCR assay. The amplified TCR beta libraries were sequenced on the Illumina HiSeq System as 87-base-pair reads. Under the source paper's analysis protocol: In a later analysis, some 80 million unique TCR beta chains were counted across the roughly 670 repertoires, and approximately 11 million of these chains were shared by at least two donors. Raw reads were error-corrected and collapsed into unique sequences with a nearest-neighbor algorithm that merged closely related sequences to remove PCR and sequencing errors. V, D and J gene segments were assigned by aligning CDR3 sequences to IMGT reference sequences. For a sequence to be retained, a match of at least six nucleotides was required to both a V gene segment and a J gene segment. Rearrangements were classified as productive when the CDR3 lacked stop codons and remained in frame with V and J, and all other rearrangements were classified as non-productive. CDR3 was defined according to IMGT convention as the region running from the second conserved V-encoded cysteine to the conserved J-encoded phenylalanine. In an earlier analysis of around 540 of the donors, sequences lacking an unambiguous match to a single V gene segment were excluded. An earlier analysis of approximately 590 of the donors classified V segments as functional when productive rearrangements were above 56.7% and as segregating when the standard deviation between donors was above 5%. A statistical classification framework was built to diagnose cytomegalovirus status from the catalog of TCR beta chain sequences. In a later analysis, TCR nucleotide sequences were compared against IMGT/GENE-DB human TR gene sequences so that V and J genes could be assigned. The TCRdist pipeline was used in a later analysis to assign CDR3 sequences and most-parsimonious VDJ recombination scenarios. In a later analysis, each TCR beta chain was defined by its CDR3 amino acid sequence together with its V-gene family, and reads lacking a unique V-gene family were excluded. To address suspected cross-contamination and a sequencing artifact, a later analysis removed 450 to 700 highly shared, low-generation-probability nucleotide sequences. A later analysis calculated a clonal expansion index for each public chain from normalized within-repertoire ranks of inferred template counts. A later analysis computed generation probabilities with a VDJ recombination model fitted to out-of-frame rearrangements, and checked the results against IGoR. In a later analysis, TCR-TCR, TCR-HLA and TCR-CMV co-occurrence was scored with hypergeometric tests, and a repertoire-size bias correction was applied to TCR pairs. To estimate false discovery rates, a later analysis permuted the HLA or CMV assignments 20 times. In a later analysis, co-occurring TCRs were grouped using DBSCAN, and TCRdist sequence similarity was added for clustering within HLA-allele-positive subsets. For co-occurrence clustering, repertoires with fewer than 30,000 or more than 120,000 public chains were excluded, along with a handful of repertoires with anomalous nucleotide sharing. TCRdb re-hosts the immuneACCESS table, in-frame sequences only. Its copies lack some clones; in the studies checked, an unresolved V gene accounts for under half of them, and the cause for the rest is not known. The D gene and trimming were derived from the DNA, and the V and J assignments and clone size from that table. The sample records approximately 160,000 clones, 82% of which are singletons. About 1.4% of the sample belongs to the ten largest clones.

As concerns this clone: There is no known antigen for this receptor. No much larger clone exists at a distance of one base, and base qualities are not known.

Sequencing was carried out using PBMCs. This TCR came from a girl between 5 and 17 years old in good health and CMV-seropositive.

In nucleotides, the sequence is TGTGCCAGCAGCCCACGGACTAGCGGGAGTGGTGAGGGGGCAGAGACCCAGTACTTC. Translated, it reads CASSPRTSGSGEGAETQYF. The chain couples TRBV9 to TRBJ2-5; TRBD2 aligns with 13 central bases. CDR1 and CDR2 are read off the germline V gene as SGDLS and YYNGEE. The CDR3 spans 19 residues, from the cysteine through the phenylalanine. The only DNA kept is the CDR3, 57 bases in frame from the first base. For this chain, trimming is 4 bases at the V end and 4 bases at the J end, and the number of junction bases without a gene match is 16. Joined to the reference TRBV9 and TRBJ2-5 proteins, this CDR3 gives the full variable domain: DSGVTQTPKHLITATGQRVTLRCSPRSGDLSVYWYQQSLDQGLQFLIQYYNGEERAKGNILERFSAQQFPDLHSELNLSSLELGDSALYFCASSPRTSGSGEGAETQYFGPGTRLLVL.